This TCR beta chain originates from a study of identical twins. Findings and caveats of the study: Because invariant MAIT and iNKT cells could be present, zero-insertion analyses could be partly confounded. Conclusions came from cross-sectional statistical analysis, not from following the same donors. The study found weaker excess twin sharing in beta out-of-frame sequences.

Details on this clonotype: Its cognate antigen is unknown.

With 1 base removed from V and 7 bases from J, the gap between germline ends came to 10 bases. This CDR3 has 13 amino acids. Germline CDR1 reads SGHTA; CDR2 reads FQGNSA. A single record per CDR3 protein comes from TCRdb applying MiXCR to the 5' RACE reads. In the table there are some 210,000 distinct CDR3 sequences, 15% to 20% of which are singletons. The same data also went into a second study, on T cells expressing NK-cell markers. That source adds: Of eight sequenced donors, seven were HCMV-seropositive and one HCMV-seronegative.

The rearrangement joins TRBV7-2 to TRBJ2-5; D is undetermined. The sample was CD8+ T cells sorted from blood. This TCR came from a woman under 30 in good health. CDR3 DNA: TGTGCCAGCAGCTTAGACCCGCTATCGACCCAGTACTTC. This gives the protein CASSLDPLSTQYF.